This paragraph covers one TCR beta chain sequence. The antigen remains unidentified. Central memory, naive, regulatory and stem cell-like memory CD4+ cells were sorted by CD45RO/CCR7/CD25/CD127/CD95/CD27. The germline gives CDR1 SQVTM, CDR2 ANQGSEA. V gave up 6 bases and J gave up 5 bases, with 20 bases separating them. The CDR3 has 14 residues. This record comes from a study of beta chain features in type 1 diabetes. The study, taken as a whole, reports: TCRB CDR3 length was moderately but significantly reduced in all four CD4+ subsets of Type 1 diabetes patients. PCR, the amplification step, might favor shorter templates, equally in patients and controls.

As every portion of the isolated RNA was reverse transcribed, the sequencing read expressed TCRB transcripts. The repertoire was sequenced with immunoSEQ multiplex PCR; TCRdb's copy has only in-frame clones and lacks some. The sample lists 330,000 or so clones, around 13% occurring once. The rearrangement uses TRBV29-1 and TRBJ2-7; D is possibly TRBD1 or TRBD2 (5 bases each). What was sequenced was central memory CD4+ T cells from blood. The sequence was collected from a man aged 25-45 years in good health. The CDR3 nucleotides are TGCAGCGTCCAATCTGGTGGGATGGGGGACGAGCAGTACGTC. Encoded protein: CSVQSGGMGDEQYV.